The following is a T cell receptor beta chain sequence with its context. Its antigen is currently unknown. Beta-chain TCR CDR3 regions were amplified from RNA transcripts. RT-PCR with HTBI primers came first, then second-round multiplex PCR. From the multiplex PCR reads, TCRdb called clonotypes with MiXCR, one entry per CDR3 protein. This sample carries a few hundred thousand distinct CDR3 sequences, over 15% of them seen once, and the ten largest clones take about 7%. This entry comes from a study of Graves' ophthalmopathy and Graves' hyperthyroidism. Study observations and caveats: The majority of expanded thyroid clonotypes above 0.001 frequency also occurred in blood.

This CDR3 spans 14 amino acids. The germline CDR1 and CDR2 sequences are LNHNV and YYDKDF (reference sequence). The V gene lost 4 bases and the J gene lost 3 bases, with 13 bases spanning the gap. Hyperthyroidism patients, all newly diagnosed, had under 2 months' duration and ages of 18 to 65. The source of the PBMCs was over 8.5 ml of fresh peripheral blood. The sequence came from a young woman with stable Graves' hyperthyroidism. Sequenced material: peripheral blood. J is TRBJ2-7 and V is TRBV15, with a weak D call TRBD1 (6 bases). The CDR3 coding sequence is TGTGCCACCAGCAAGGACAGCAAAAACTACGAGCAGTACTTC. Protein: CATSKDSKNYEQYF.